This T cell receptor (beta chain) derives from a study of blood T cell repertoires in COVID-19. Study context: The United States, Italy and Spain were the sources of the acute and convalescent COVID-19 samples. PBMCs, B-cell-depleted T cells, or T cells provided the cDNA or gDNA that made up the material.

The germline gives CDR1 MRHNA, CDR2 SNTAGT. V lost 4 bases and J lost 0, with 10 bases in between. This CDR3 comprises 16 residues. Authors' methods: Researchers report that nucleated cell counts were estimated from reference gene primer amplification. Measured with immunoSEQ multiplex PCR; TCRdb has only the in-frame clones, and not every one. V, J and clone size reflect that table, while D and trimming were determined from the DNA. This sample has roughly 230,000 clones, with 80% to 90% found just once. Sample: peripheral blood. V gene TRBV6-4 combines with J gene TRBJ2-6, with D unclear. This TCR came from a man aged 50 to 60 with acute or convalescent COVID-19. This CDR3 reads CASSASYSSGANVLTF. CDR3 sequence (DNA): TGTGCCAGCAGTGCCAGCTACAGCTCTGGGGCCAACGTCCTGACTTTC.